This T cell receptor (beta chain) originates from a study of blood T cell repertoires in COVID-19. CDR1 is SEHNR, CDR2 FQNEAQ, per germline (reference sequence). There are 12 residues in the CDR3. V gave up 3 bases and J gave up 10 bases, with 12 bases separating them. Membership in each cohort depended on participant-reported clinical history. The repertoire was sequenced with immunoSEQ multiplex PCR; TCRdb's copy has only in-frame clones and lacks some. The sample lists fewer than 250,000 clones; roughly 90% were seen once. Sequenced: PBMCs or T cells enriched from blood (not recorded which). This chain links TRBV7-9 with TRBJ1-2; D is undetermined. The clonotype was recovered from a woman aged 18-29 years who had recovered from COVID-19. CDR3 in DNA: TGTGCCAGCAGCTTTCTTCAGGAAATCTACACCTTC. It is translated as CASSFLQEIYTF.